The clone carrying this TCR beta chain showed up just a few times. Its target is unknown. The CDR3 sequence is 14 residues long. V was clipped by 6 bases and J by 0 bases; unmatched bases: 4. Germline V lookup: CDR1 LGHNA, CDR2 YNFKEQ. The sample is drawn from a study of post-analysis software for immune sequencing data. Study outcomes and limitations: Compared with controls, patients showed significantly lower normalized Chao1 diversity. Elevated frequency relative to controls characterized 4 or 5 TRBV segments in patients, TRBV5-6, TRBV5-1 and TRBV20-1 among them. Under F measure analysis, samples from one preparation batch co-clustered strongly.

Unique molecular identifiers were present in the TCR beta cDNA libraries. The T cell input of about 0.95 to 11 million gave roughly 460,000 cDNA molecules. TCRdb re-derived calls from the PCR reads in MiXCR, one entry per CDR3 protein. The sample lists roughly 800,000 distinct CDR3 sequences, under 60% seen once, with 4.9% in the top ten. The rearrangement uses TRBV4-2 and TRBJ1-2; 7 bases fit TRBD1. The sequence was collected from a girl aged 5-17 years with multiple sclerosis. Sequenced input: blood. The CDR3 nucleotides read TGTGCCAGCAGACCCGGGACAGCTAACTATGGCTACACCTTC. Translated, it gives CASRPGTANYGYTF.